This T cell receptor (beta chain) came from a study of blood T cell repertoires in COVID-19. Study details: From T cells, B-cell-depleted T cells, or PBMCs came the material, which was cDNA or gDNA.

The CDR3 runs to 12 residues. With V trimmed by 9 bases and J by 3 bases, 3 bases remained unmatched. Germline V gene lookup returns CDR1 LNHDA and CDR2 SQIVND (reference sequence). In the study's own analysis: Counts of nucleated cells, estimated from reference gene primer amplification, were obtained. Some clones are missing from TCRdb's copy, which holds only in-frame ones; the method was immunoSEQ multiplex PCR. From that table come the V and J calls and clone size; the DNA was used to work out D and trimming. The repertoire holds over 90,000 clones, with 87% as singletons. The V call is TRBV19, the J call TRBJ2-7; TRBD1 matches 9 bases. This TCR was recovered from a woman aged 45-65 years with COVID-19, enrolled during active disease. Sequencing was performed on peripheral blood. In DNA, the CDR3 is TGTGCCAGCTCGGGACAGGGCTACGAGCAGTACTTC. This gives the protein CASSGQGYEQYF.